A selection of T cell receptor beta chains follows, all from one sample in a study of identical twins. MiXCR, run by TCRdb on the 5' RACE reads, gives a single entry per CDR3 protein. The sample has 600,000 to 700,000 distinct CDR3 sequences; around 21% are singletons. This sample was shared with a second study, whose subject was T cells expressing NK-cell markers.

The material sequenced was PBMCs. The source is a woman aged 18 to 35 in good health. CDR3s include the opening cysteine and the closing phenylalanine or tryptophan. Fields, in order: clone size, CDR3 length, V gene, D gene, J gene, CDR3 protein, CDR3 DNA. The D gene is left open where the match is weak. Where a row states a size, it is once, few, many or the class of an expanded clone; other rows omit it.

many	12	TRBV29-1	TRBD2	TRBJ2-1	CSVEARLAEQFF	TGCAGCGTTGAAGCAAGACTAGCTGAGCAGTTCTTC
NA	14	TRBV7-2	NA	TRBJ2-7	CASSLLFRDPEQYF	TGTGCCAGCAGCCTCCTTTTTCGGGACCCCGAGCAGTACTTC
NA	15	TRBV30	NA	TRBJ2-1	CAWSVWARGRNEQFF	TGTGCCTGGAGTGTATGGGCGAGGGGTCGCAATGAGCAGTTCTTC
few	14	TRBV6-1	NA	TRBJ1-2	CASSEDGRNYGYTF	TGTGCCAGCAGTGAAGACGGACGGAACTATGGCTACACCTTC
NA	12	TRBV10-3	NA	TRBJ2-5	CAISEEEETQYF	TGTGCCATCAGTGAGGAAGAAGAGACCCAGTACTTC
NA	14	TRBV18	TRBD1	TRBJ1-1	CASSPDRMNTEAFF	TGTGCCAGCTCACCGGACAGGATGAACACTGAAGCTTTCTTT
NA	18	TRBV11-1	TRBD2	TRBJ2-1	CASSSGLAGRAWGHEQFF	TGTGCCAGCAGCTCAGGGCTAGCGGGAAGGGCGTGGGGACATGAGCAGTTCTTC
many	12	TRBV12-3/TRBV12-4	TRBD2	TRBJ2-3	CASSPGGDTQYF	TGCGCCAGCAGCCCCGGGGGGGATACGCAGTATTTT
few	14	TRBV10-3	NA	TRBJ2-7	CAISETGASYEQYF	TGTGCCATCAGTGAGACGGGCGCCTCCTACGAGCAGTACTTC
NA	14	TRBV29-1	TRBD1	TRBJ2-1	CSVARGQGYNEQFF	TGCAGCGTTGCCCGGGGACAGGGTTACAATGAGCAGTTCTTC
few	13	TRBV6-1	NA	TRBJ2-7	CASTTPGTYEQYF	TGTGCCAGCACAACCCCGGGAACCTACGAGCAGTACTTC
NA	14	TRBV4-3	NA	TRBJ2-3	CASSQDLPGDTQYF	TGCGCCAGCAGCCAAGATTTACCCGGAGATACGCAGTATTTT
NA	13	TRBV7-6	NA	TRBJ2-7	CASSSLPLYEQYF	TGTGCCAGCAGCTCCCTCCCCCTTTACGAGCAGTACTTC
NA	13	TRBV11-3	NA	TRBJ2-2	CASSSRGTRELFF	TGTGCCAGCAGCTCTAGGGGCACCCGGGAGCTGTTTTTT
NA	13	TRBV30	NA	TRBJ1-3	CAWITGQGNTIYF	TGTGCCTGGATCACAGGACAGGGAAACACCATATATTTT
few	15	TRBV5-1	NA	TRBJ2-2	CASSLAPPSSGELFF	TGCGCCAGCAGCTTGGCTCCCCCCTCCTCCGGGGAGCTGTTTTTT
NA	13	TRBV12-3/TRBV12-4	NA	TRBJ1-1	CASGKDMNTEAFF	TGTGCCAGCGGAAAAGACATGAACACTGAAGCTTTCTTT
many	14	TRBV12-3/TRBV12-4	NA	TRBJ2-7	CASCRTGGPYEQYF	TGTGCCAGCTGTCGGACTGGGGGGCCCTACGAGCAGTACTTC
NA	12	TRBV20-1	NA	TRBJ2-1	CSAGPGLDEQFF	TGCAGTGCTGGCCCAGGACTGGACGAGCAGTTCTTC
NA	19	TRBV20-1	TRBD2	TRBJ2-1	CSARPGLAGGRRSYNEQFF	TGCAGTGCTAGGCCGGGACTAGCGGGGGGACGACGATCCTACAATGAGCAGTTCTTC
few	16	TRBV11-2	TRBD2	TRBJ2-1	CAWSGAGGSLGNEQFF	TGTGCCTGGAGTGGAGCGGGAGGGAGTTTAGGAAATGAGCAGTTCTTC
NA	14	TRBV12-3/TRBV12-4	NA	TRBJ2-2	CASRQTTNTGELFF	TGTGCCAGCAGACAGACGACTAACACCGGGGAGCTGTTTTTT
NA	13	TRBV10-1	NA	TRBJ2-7	CASSEGALYEQYF	TGCGCCAGCAGTGAGGGAGCCCTCTACGAGCAGTACTTC
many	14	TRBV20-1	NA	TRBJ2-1	CSAWLVQPNNEQFF	TGCAGTGCCTGGTTGGTCCAGCCGAACAATGAGCAGTTCTTC
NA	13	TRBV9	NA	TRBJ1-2	CASKASGGYGYTF	TGTGCCAGCAAAGCGTCCGGGGGCTATGGCTACACCTTC
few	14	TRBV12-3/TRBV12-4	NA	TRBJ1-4	CASQYSSTNEKLFF	TGTGCCAGCCAATACAGCTCAACTAATGAAAAACTGTTTTTT
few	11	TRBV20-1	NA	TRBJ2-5	CSAISPETQYF	TGCAGTGCTATCTCCCCAGAGACCCAGTACTTC
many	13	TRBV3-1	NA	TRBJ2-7	CASSHLGQNEQYF	TGTGCCAGCAGCCACTTGGGCCAGAACGAGCAGTACTTC
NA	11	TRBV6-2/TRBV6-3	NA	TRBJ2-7	CASSYTHEQYF	TGTGCCAGCAGCTACACCCACGAGCAGTACTTC
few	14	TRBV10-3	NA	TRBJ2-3	CAISPTTGTDTQYF	TGTGCCATCAGCCCTACGACTGGCACAGATACGCAGTATTTT
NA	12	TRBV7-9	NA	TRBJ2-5	CASSPWEETQYF	TGTGCCAGCAGCCCGTGGGAGGAGACCCAGTACTTC
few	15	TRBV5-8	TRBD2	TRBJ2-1	CASSLTSGANSEQFF	TGTGCCAGCAGCCTTACTAGCGGGGCGAACTCGGAGCAGTTCTTC
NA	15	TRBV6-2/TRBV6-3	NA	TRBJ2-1	CASRHASSSYNEQFF	TGTGCCAGCAGGCACGCCTCCAGCTCCTACAATGAGCAGTTCTTC
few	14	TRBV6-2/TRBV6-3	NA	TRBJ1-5	CASTSPGLNQPQHF	TGTGCCAGCACATCACCGGGACTAAATCAGCCCCAGCATTTT
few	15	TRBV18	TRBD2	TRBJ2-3	CASSEGAGTTDTQYF	TGTGCCAGCTCGGAAGGAGCGGGGACCACAGATACGCAGTATTTT
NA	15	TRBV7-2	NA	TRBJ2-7	CASSLGPSLSYEQYF	TGTGCCAGCAGCTTAGGGCCATCCCTTTCCTACGAGCAGTACTTC
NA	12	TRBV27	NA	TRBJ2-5	CASREVGETQYF	TGTGCCAGCAGGGAGGTGGGAGAGACCCAGTACTTC
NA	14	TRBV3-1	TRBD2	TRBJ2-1	CASSQRETSEEQFF	TGTGCCAGCAGCCAACGGGAAACTAGCGAAGAGCAGTTCTTC
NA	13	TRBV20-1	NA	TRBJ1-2	CSAAQGIAGGYTF	TGCAGTGCAGCACAGGGAATAGCGGGTGGCTACACCTTC
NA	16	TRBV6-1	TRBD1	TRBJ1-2	CASSPRTGKTNYGYTF	TGTGCCAGCAGCCCTCGGACAGGGAAAACTAACTATGGCTACACCTTC
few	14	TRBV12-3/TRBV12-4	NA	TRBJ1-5	CASRETGFNQPQHF	TGTGCCAGCAGGGAGACAGGTTTCAATCAGCCCCAGCATTTT
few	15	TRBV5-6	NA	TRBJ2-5	CASSLLGQSQETQYF	TGTGCCAGCAGCTTATTAGGACAGTCCCAAGAGACCCAGTACTTC